The rows below give T cell receptor beta chains drawn from one sample of a study of read filtering for tumor transcriptome and immune sequencing. TCRdb re-called the reads through MiXCR, storing one row per CDR3 protein. The table lists approximately 58,000 distinct CDR3 sequences, 12% of them singletons. The specimen sequenced was a population of CD138-negative cells sorted from bone marrow. Receptors were obtained from a donor at least 40 years old with multiple myeloma. The CDR3 runs from the conserved cysteine through the conserved F or W. A D gene is named only where the DNA matches it firmly.

d_gene,j_gene,v_gene,CDR3aa
NA,TRBJ2-1,TRBV20-1,CSAIPHEQFF
NA,TRBJ2-7,TRBV20-1,CSAKDRNYEQYF
TRBD2,TRBJ2-2,TRBV7-2,CASSLIAGLNTGELSF
NA,TRBJ2-2,TRBV27,CASSSYPGHRNTGELFF
TRBD1,TRBJ2-6,TRBV5-1,CASSLSPGQGVSGANVLTF
NA,TRBJ1-5,TRBV27,CASSLRQRGQPQHF
NA,TRBJ1-1,TRBV14,CASSQDSMPNTEAFF
NA,TRBJ1-4,TRBV7-9,CASSLAQGNEKLFF
TRBD1,TRBJ2-5,TRBV12-3/TRBV12-4,CASRLTGGAWETQYF
NA,TRBJ1-1,TRBV20-1,CSARVTTGGAFF
NA,TRBJ1-1,TRBV6-4,CASSPTGTTEAFF
TRBD1,TRBJ2-2,TRBV7-9,CASSGTGTGELFF
NA,TRBJ2-2,TRBV9,CASSVGGANTGELFF
NA,TRBJ2-2,TRBV20-1,CSAREGRAGGTGELFF
TRBD1,TRBJ2-7,TRBV5-1,CASRRQGAGYEQYF
NA,TRBJ2-2,TRBV29-1,CSVVGQAHTGELFF
TRBD1,TRBJ1-2,TRBV6-1,CASTTGQGLGYTF
NA,TRBJ2-5,TRBV10-3,CAISVRGSRETQYF
TRBD1,TRBJ2-7,TRBV6-6,CASSYGTGGEQYF
TRBD1,TRBJ2-2,TRBV7-2,CASSARQGANTGELFF
TRBD1,TRBJ1-6,TRBV5-6,CASSATDRVNSPLHF
NA,TRBJ2-3,TRBV10-2,CASSERNRPGTDTQYF
NA,TRBJ1-5,TRBV5-1,CASSLESGRNLPQHF
NA,TRBJ2-3,TRBV5-1,CASSYGPVEDTQYF
TRBD2,TRBJ2-1,TRBV7-2,CASSGRSGGGYNEQFF
TRBD1,TRBJ1-2,TRBV12-5,CASGPGTAANYGYTF
NA,TRBJ2-2,TRBV5-1,CASSLDGRVNTGELFF
TRBD1,TRBJ2-5,TRBV11-2,CASSPGTGYETQYF
NA,TRBJ2-1,TRBV29-1,CSAKGGVWGGNEQFF
NA,TRBJ2-1,TRBV2,CASSEQFF
TRBD1,TRBJ1-6,TRBV20-1,CSARDLGQGPGSPLHF
NA,TRBJ2-6,TRBV29-1,CSVEKTADSGANVPTF
NA,TRBJ2-5,TRBV3-1,CASSQAYRGGQETQYF
TRBD1,TRBJ1-5,TRBV12-3/TRBV12-4,CASMGQSNQPQHF
TRBD1,TRBJ2-3,TRBV10-3,CAISGTGGSTDTQYF
TRBD1,TRBJ2-7,TRBV7-7,CASSPGGPPYEQYF
NA,TRBJ2-1,TRBV29-1,CSVSLQGPVEQFF
TRBD1,TRBJ2-1,TRBV28,CASSLFRQGANNEQFF
TRBD1,TRBJ2-7,TRBV18,CASSLRQGSQGEQYF
TRBD1,TRBJ2-2,TRBV11-2,CASSPRTGATGELFF
NA,TRBJ1-4,TRBV2,CASRTQRNNEKLFF
NA,TRBJ1-1,TRBV7-9,CASSIKAGTEAFF
TRBD2,TRBJ2-1,TRBV11-3,CASSLGGGGPYSEQFF
NA,TRBJ2-3,TRBV9,CASSVDGRQADTQYF
NA,TRBJ2-3,TRBV29-1,CSVGAGMLDTQYF
NA,TRBJ1-5,TRBV20-1,CSARDHRAGMSNQPQHF
TRBD1,TRBJ2-3,TRBV2,CASKRQGPGVSTDTQYF